These 17 T cell receptor beta chains came from one sample sequenced in a study of blood T cell repertoires in COVID-19. Sequencing was performed with immunoSEQ multiplex PCR; in TCRdb, only in-frame clones are kept and a portion is missing. The sample lists 80,000 to 100,000 clones, roughly nine tenths seen once, with about 1.8% in the top ten. The sequenced sample was peripheral blood. These receptors were collected from a man in his 60s with acute or convalescent COVID-19.

The genes are TRBV2 and TRBJ1-2, with 7 bases aligning to TRBD1. The germline CDR1 and CDR2 sequences are SNHLY and FYNNEI. Trimming at V came to 4 bases and at J to 4 bases, leaving 12 bases not matched to a gene. The CDR3 sequence is 16 residues long. CDR3 DNA: TGTGCCAGCAGTGGTAACAGGGGCCCTTATAGCTATGGCTACACCTTC. Protein product: CASSGNRGPYSYGYTF. Drawing the rest from reference TRBV2 and TRBJ1-2, the complete variable domain is EPEVTQTPSHQVTQMGQEVILRCVPISNHLYFYWYRQILGQKVEFLVSFYNNEISEKSEIFDDQFSVERPDGSNFTLKIRSTKLEDSAMYFCASSGNRGPYSYGYTFGSGTRLTVV.

The rearrangement joins TRBV12-3 or TRBV12-4 to TRBJ1-2, with D unresolved. The CDR3 sequence is 12 residues long. Trimming left V 7 bases short and J 7 bases short, with 13 bases between. CDR3 amino acids: CASTYFGAGYTF. CDR3 sequence (DNA): TGTGCCAGCACCTATTTTGGTGCTGGCTACACCTTC.

The chain recombines TRBV7-5 with TRBJ1-1; TRBD1, the table's D call, was not compared with the DNA. TRBV7-5 is flagged as a pseudogene. The CDR3 extends over 18 amino acids. CDR3 in amino acids: CVRSSRLGNRNMNTEAFF. In DNA form, the CDR3 reads TGTGTCAGAAGCTCCCGCCTTGGTAACAGAAACATGAACACTGAAGCTTTCTTT.

A word on this clone: The same CDR3 arises from other DNA sequences in this sample as well. The rearrangement links TRBV5-1 to TRBJ2-1; D is ambiguous. Germline V gene data show CDR1 as SGHRS and CDR2 as YFSETQ. The CDR3 is 16 amino acids. V was pared by 0 bases and J by 0 bases, with 10 bases between. The CDR3 here is CASSLASPSSYNEQFF. Here the CDR3 DNA reads TGCGCCAGCAGCTTGGCATCCCCGAGCTCCTACAATGAGCAGTTCTTC.

V usage is TRBV6-5 and J usage is TRBJ1-1; D unresolved. Germline V gives CDR1 MNHEY, CDR2 SVGAGI. Trimming stripped 6 bases from V and 1 base from J, with 15 bases between. The CDR3 loop spans 15 amino acids. Here the CDR3 DNA reads TGTGCCAGCAGGATAGGCGGGGTGACGAACACTGAAGCTTTCTTT. Its translation: CASRIGGVTNTEAFF.

The table lists this clone with a few counts. The V call is TRBV9, the J call TRBJ2-3; the D is unclear. The germline CDR1 and CDR2 sequences are SGDLS and YYNGEE. The CDR3 runs 15 residues. V lost 2 bases to trimming and J lost 1 base, with 11 bases between them. CDR3 in amino acids: CASSVRFLGTDTQYF. Written as DNA, the CDR3 is TGTGCCAGCAGCGTTCGATTCTTAGGCACAGATACGCAGTATTTT. Drawing the rest from reference TRBV9 and TRBJ2-3, the complete variable domain is DSGVTQTPKHLITATGQRVTLRCSPRSGDLSVYWYQQSLDQGLQFLIQYYNGEERAKGNILERFSAQQFPDLHSELNLSSLELGDSALYFCASSVRFLGTDTQYFGPGTRLTVL.

In DNA form, the CDR3 reads TGTGCCAGCAGCTGGGACAGGGGTTGGGAAAAACTGTTTTTT. Its translation is CASSWDRGWEKLFF. The rearrangement joins TRBV21-1 to TRBJ1-4; the D call TRBD1 from the table was never checked on the DNA. TRBV21-1 is recorded as a pseudogene. This CDR3 contains 14 residues.

This chain uses TRBV4-1 with TRBJ2-5; 9 nucleotides agree with TRBD2. The CDR3 consists of 17 residues. V dropped 4 bases and J dropped 2; count of bases not matched to a gene: 11. Germline lookup yields CDR1 MGHRA and CDR2 YSYEKL. This chain's CDR3 is CASSPLDGLAGQETQYF. The CDR3 DNA is TGCGCCAGCAGCCCCCTAGACGGGCTAGCGGGGCAAGAGACCCAGTACTTC.

The chain couples TRBV29-1 to TRBJ2-3, with D possibly being TRBD2 (6 bases). The CDR3 has 12 amino acids. The germline CDR1 and CDR2 sequences are SQVTM and ANQGSEA. The V and J ends lost 1 base and 4 bases respectively, with 6 bases between them. CDR3 residues: CSVEGGADTQYF. DNA for the CDR3: TGCAGCGTTGAAGGGGGGGCAGATACGCAGTATTTT.

V usage is TRBV18 and J usage is TRBJ2-7; D is undetermined. This CDR3 is built from 14 residues. Trimming removed 3 bases from V and 1 base from J, with 10 bases in between. Germline CDR1 KGHSH, CDR2 LQKENI. The CDR3 DNA is TGTGCCAGCTCACCGCCACAGCCTTCCTACGAGCAGTACGTC. Translated: CASSPPQPSYEQYV.

V usage is TRBV15 and J usage is TRBJ2-7, with 8 positions matching TRBD1. Trimming removed 3 bases from V and 2 bases from J; junction bases left unmatched: 6. CDR1 LNHNV and CDR2 YYDKDF come from the germline V gene (reference sequence). The CDR3 has 15 amino acids. This CDR3 reads CATSREDRAPYEQYF. The CDR3 DNA follows: TGTGCCACCAGCAGGGAGGACAGGGCCCCCTACGAGCAGTACTTC.

The J gene is TRBJ1-6, the V gene TRBV5-4; maybe TRBD1 (5 bases). V was trimmed by 0 bases and J by 5 bases, leaving 12 bases between them. The CDR3 spans 16 residues. Germline-derived CDR1 and CDR2 are SGHNT and YYREEE (reference sequence). The CDR3 loop is CASSLDGAVNNSPLHF. The CDR3 bases are TGTGCCAGCAGCTTGGATGGGGCAGTTAATAATTCACCCCTCCACTTT.

V is TRBV7-9 and J is TRBJ1-1, with no clear D. V lost 5 bases and J 7 bases, leaving 23 bases between the germline ends. The CDR3 sequence is 16 residues long. CDR1 and CDR2 from the germline V gene are SEHNR and FQNEAQ (reference sequence). The chain's CDR3 is CASSRIPSGQRNEAFF. CDR3 bases: TGTGCCAGCAGCAGGATACCGTCGGGTCAGCGCAATGAAGCTTTCTTT.

The chain recombines TRBV15 with TRBJ1-5; D not resolved. V was trimmed by 1 base and J by 5 bases, leaving 3 bases between them. Germline V gives CDR1 LNHNV, CDR2 YYDKDF (reference sequence). This CDR3 comprises 12 residues. In DNA form, the CDR3 reads TGTGCCACCAGCAGAGGAGATCAGCCCCAGCATTTT. It yields the protein CATSRGDQPQHF.

The chain links TRBV5-1 to TRBJ1-1, with D possibly matching TRBD1 (6 bases). V was pared by 4 bases and J by 3 bases, with 13 bases between. The CDR3 totals 14 residues. CDR1 SGHRS and CDR2 YFSETQ come from the germline V gene. The CDR3 is CASSPQGFDTEAFF. The CDR3 nucleotides are TGCGCCAGCAGCCCCCAGGGGTTCGACACTGAAGCTTTCTTT.

In its sample, this clone was seen a few times. V is TRBV3-1 (or the pseudogene TRBV3-2) and J is TRBJ2-3, with 8 bases matching TRBD2. J was trimmed by 4 bases and V by 3 bases; bases with no gene match: 15. The CDR3 runs 18 residues. CDR1 is LGHDT, CDR2 YNNKEL, per germline (reference sequence). Here the CDR3 DNA reads TGTGCCAGCAGCCATCGGGGGGGCGGACGTAGTAGGCCAGATACGCAGTATTTT. This sequence encodes CASSHRGGGRSRPDTQYF.

The chain links TRBV30 to TRBJ1-4, with unresolved D. V was trimmed by 0 bases and J by 3 bases, leaving 8 bases between them. This CDR3 spans 14 amino acids. Germline CDR1 reads GTSNPN; CDR2 reads SVGIG (reference sequence). The chain's CDR3 is CAWSVSGSNEKLFF. CDR3 DNA sequence: TGTGCCTGGAGTGTTTCGGGGTCTAATGAAAAACTGTTTTTT.